This TCR beta chain was obtained from a study of shared clonotypes between healthy human individuals. Genomic DNA of each subset was evenly split across several immunoSEQ plates. About 32,000 T cell genomes (approximately 300 ng DNA) went into each PBMC replicate. Using immunoSEQ multiplex PCR, the repertoire was profiled, and TCRdb retains in-frame clones only, with some absent. The sample lists about 480,000 clones, more than 65% occurring once. Between the trimmed V and J ends, which lost 0 bases and 1 base, there was a span of 7 bases. CDR1 is SGHKS and CDR2 is YYEKEE in the germline V gene (reference sequence). This CDR3 is 14 amino acids long.

The chain is built from TRBV5-5 and TRBJ1-1, with D unclear. Material for sequencing was PBMCs. The clonotype originates from a woman between 40 and 50 years old in good health. Some clones in this sample may be carry-over from other donors' samples. The DNA for the CDR3 is TGTGCCAGCAGCTTGGTTGGAGCGAACACTGAAGCTTTCTTT. This sequence encodes CASSLVGANTEAFF.